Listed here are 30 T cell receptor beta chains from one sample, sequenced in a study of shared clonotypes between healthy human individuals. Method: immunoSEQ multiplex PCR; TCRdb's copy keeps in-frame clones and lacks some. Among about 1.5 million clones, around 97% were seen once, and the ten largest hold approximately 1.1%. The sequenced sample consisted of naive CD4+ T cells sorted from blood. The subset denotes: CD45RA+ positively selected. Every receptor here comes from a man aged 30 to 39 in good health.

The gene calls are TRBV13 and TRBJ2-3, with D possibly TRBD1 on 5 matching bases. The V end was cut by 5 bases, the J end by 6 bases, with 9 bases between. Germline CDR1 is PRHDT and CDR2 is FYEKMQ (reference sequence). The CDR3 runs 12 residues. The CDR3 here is CASSQTEDTQYF. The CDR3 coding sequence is TGTGCCAGCAGCCAGACAGAGGATACGCAGTATTTT.

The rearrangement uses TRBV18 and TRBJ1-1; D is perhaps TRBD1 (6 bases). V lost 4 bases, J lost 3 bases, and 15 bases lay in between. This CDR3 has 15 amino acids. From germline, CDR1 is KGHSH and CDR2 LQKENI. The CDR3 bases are TGTGCCAGCTCACTGGCAAAGGGGGGGTACACTGAAGCTTTCTTT. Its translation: CASSLAKGGYTEAFF.

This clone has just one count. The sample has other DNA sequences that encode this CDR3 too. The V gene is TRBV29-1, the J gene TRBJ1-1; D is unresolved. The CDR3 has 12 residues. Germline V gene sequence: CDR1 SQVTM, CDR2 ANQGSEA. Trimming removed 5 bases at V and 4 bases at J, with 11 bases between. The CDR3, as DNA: TGCAGCGTTACGCGAGGAGGCACTGAAGCTTTCTTT. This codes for CSVTRGGTEAFF.

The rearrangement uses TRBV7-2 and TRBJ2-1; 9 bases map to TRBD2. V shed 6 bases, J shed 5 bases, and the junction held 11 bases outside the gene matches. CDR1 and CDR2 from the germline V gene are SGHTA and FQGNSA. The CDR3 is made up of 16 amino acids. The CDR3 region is CASRETGTSTNNEQFF. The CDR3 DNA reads TGTGCCAGCAGGGAAACCGGGACTAGCACTAACAATGAGCAGTTCTTC.

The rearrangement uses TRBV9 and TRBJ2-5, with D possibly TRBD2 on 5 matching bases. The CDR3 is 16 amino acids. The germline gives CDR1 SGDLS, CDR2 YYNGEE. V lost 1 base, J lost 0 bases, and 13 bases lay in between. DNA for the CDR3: TGTGCCAGCAGCGTAACTGCGGGTACTTACCAAGAGACCCAGTACTTC. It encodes CASSVTAGTYQETQYF.

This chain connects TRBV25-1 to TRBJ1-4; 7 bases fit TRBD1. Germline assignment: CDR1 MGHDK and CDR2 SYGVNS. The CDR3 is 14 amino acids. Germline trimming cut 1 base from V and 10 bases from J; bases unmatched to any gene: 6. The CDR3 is CASSESGGAGKLFF. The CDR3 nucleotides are TGTGCCAGCAGTGAATCAGGGGGGGCGGGAAAACTGTTTTTT.

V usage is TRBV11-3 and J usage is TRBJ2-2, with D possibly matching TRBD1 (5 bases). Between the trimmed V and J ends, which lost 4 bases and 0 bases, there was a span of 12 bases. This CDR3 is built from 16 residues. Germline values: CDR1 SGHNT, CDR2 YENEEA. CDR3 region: CASSYDRESNTGELFF. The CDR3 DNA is TGTGCCAGCAGCTACGACAGAGAGTCGAACACCGGGGAGCTGTTTTTT. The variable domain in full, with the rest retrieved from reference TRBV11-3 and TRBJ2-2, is EAGVVQSPRYKIIEKKQPVAFWCNPISGHNTLYWYLQNLGQGPELLIRYENEEAVDDSQLPKDRFSAERLKGVDSTLKIQPAELGDSAVYLCASSYDRESNTGELFFGEGSRLTVL.

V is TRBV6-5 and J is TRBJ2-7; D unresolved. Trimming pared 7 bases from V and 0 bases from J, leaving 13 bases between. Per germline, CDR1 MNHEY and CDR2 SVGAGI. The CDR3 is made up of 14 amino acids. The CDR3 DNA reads TGTGCCAGCAAATTCGCCGGGTTCTCCTACGAGCAGTACTTC. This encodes CASKFAGFSYEQYF.

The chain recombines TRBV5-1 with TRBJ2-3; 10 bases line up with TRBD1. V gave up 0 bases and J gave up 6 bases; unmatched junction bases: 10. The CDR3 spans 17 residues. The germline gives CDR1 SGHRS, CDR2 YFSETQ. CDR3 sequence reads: CASSLGQGAPHSDTQYF. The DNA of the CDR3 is TGCGCCAGCAGCTTGGGACAGGGGGCTCCCCATTCGGATACGCAGTATTTT. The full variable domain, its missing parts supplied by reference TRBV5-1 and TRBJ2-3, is KAGVTQTPRYLIKTRGQQVTLSCSPISGHRSVSWYQQTPGQGLQFLFEYFSETQRNKGNFPGRFSGRQFSNSRSEMNVSTLELGDSALYLCASSLGQGAPHSDTQYFGPGTRLTVL.

CDR3 protein: CAFSRDTGELFF. DNA of the CDR3: TGTGCCTTCTCGAGGGACACCGGGGAGCTGTTTTTT. The rearrangement links TRBV11-2 to TRBJ2-2, with D tentatively TRBD2 (5 bases). Trimming pared 11 bases from V and 3 bases from J, leaving 10 bases between. The CDR3 extends over 12 amino acids. Looked up from germline, CDR1 is SGHAT and CDR2 is FQNNGV.

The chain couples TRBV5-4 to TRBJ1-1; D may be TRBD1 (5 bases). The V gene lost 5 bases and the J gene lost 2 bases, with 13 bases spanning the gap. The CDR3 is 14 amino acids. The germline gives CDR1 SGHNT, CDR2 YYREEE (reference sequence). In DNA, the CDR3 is TGTGCCAGCAGAACCGGGACCGTAAACACTGAAGCTTTCTTT. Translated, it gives CASRTGTVNTEAFF.

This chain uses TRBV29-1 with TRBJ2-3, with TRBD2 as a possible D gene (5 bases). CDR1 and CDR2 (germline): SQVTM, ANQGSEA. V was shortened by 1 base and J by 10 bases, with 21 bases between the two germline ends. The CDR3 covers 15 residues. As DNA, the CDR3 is TGCAGCGTTGAAGTGGGCAGGAGAAGAGGGATATCGCAGTATTTT. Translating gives CSVEVGRRRGISQYF.

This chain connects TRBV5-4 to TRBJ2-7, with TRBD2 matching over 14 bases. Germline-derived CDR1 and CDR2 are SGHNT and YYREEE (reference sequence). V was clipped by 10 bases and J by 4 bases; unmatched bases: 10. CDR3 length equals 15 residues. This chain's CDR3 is CASSPGLAGEYEQYF. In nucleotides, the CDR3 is TGTGCCTCATCACCGGGACTAGCGGGAGAGTACGAGCAGTACTTC. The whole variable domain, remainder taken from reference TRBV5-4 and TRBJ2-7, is ETGVTQSPTHLIKTRGQQVTLRCSSQSGHNTVSWYQQALGQGPQFIFQYYREEENGRGNFPPRFSGLQFPNYSSELNVNALELDDSALYLCASSPGLAGEYEQYFGPGTRLTVT.

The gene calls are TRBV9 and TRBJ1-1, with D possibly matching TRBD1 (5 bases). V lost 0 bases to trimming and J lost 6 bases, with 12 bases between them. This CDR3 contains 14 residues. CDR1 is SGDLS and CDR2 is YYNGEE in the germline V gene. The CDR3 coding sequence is TGTGCCAGCAGCGTAGTCAAGGGGATATCTGAAGCTTTCTTT. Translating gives CASSVVKGISEAFF.

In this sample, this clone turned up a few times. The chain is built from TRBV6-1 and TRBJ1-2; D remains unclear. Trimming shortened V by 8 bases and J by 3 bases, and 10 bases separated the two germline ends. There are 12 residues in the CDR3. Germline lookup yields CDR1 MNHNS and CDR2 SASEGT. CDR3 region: CASLEVYYGYTF. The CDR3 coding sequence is TGTGCCAGCTTAGAAGTATACTATGGCTACACCTTC.

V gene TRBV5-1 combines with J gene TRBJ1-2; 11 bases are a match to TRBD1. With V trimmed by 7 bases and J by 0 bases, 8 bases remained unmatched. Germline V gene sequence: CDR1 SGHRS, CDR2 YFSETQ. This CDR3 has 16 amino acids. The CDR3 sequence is CASLDRGRQANYGYTF. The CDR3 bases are TGCGCCAGCTTGGACAGGGGGCGCCAGGCTAACTATGGCTACACCTTC. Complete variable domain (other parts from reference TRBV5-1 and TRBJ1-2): KAGVTQTPRYLIKTRGQQVTLSCSPISGHRSVSWYQQTPGQGLQFLFEYFSETQRNKGNFPGRFSGRQFSNSRSEMNVSTLELGDSALYLCASLDRGRQANYGYTFGSGTRLTVV.

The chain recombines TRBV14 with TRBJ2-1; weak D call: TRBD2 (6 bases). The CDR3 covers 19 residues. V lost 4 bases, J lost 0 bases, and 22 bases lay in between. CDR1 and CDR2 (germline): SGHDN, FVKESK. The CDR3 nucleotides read TGTGCCAGCAGCCCATTATTTCTAGGCGGGACCCTCTCCTACAATGAGCAGTTCTTC. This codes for CASSPLFLGGTLSYNEQFF.

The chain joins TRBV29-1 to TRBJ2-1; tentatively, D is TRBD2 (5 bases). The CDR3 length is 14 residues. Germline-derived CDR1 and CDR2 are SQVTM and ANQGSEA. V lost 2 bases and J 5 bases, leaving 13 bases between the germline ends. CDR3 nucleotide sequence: TGCAGCGTTGAACCACCCTCGGGAAACAATGAGCAGTTCTTC. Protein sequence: CSVEPPSGNNEQFF.

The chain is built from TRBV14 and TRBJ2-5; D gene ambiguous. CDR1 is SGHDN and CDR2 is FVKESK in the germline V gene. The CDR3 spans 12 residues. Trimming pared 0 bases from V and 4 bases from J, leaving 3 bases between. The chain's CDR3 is CASSQEGETQYF. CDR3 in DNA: TGTGCCAGCAGCCAAGAGGGAGAGACCCAGTACTTC.

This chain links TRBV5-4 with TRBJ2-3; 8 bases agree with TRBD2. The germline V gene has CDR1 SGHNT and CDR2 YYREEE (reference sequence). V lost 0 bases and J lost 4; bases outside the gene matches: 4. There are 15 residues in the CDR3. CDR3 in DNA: TGTGCCAGCAGCTTGGGCAGCGGGAGTTCAGATACGCAGTATTTT. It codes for CASSLGSGSSDTQYF. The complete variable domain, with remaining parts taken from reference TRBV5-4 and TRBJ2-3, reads ETGVTQSPTHLIKTRGQQVTLRCSSQSGHNTVSWYQQALGQGPQFIFQYYREEENGRGNFPPRFSGLQFPNYSSELNVNALELDDSALYLCASSLGSGSSDTQYFGPGTRLTVL.

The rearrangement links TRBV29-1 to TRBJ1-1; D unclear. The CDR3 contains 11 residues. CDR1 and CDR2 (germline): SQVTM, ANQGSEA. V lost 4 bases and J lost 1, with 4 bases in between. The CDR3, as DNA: TGCAGCGTTGTCCCGAACACTGAAGCTTTCTTT. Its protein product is CSVVPNTEAFF. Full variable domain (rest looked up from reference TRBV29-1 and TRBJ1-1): SAVISQKPSRDICQRGTSLTIQCQVDSQVTMMFWYRQQPGQSLTLIATANQGSEATYESGFVIDKFPISRPNLTFSTLTVSNMSPEDSSIYLCSVVPNTEAFFGQGTRLTVV.

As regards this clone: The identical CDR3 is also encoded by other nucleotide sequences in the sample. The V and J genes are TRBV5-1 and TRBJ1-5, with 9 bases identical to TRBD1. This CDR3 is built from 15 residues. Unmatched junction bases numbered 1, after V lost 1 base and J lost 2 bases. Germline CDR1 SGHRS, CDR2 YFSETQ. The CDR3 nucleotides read TGCGCCAGCAGCTTGACAGGGGGCGGCAATCAGCCCCAGCATTTT. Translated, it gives CASSLTGGGNQPQHF.

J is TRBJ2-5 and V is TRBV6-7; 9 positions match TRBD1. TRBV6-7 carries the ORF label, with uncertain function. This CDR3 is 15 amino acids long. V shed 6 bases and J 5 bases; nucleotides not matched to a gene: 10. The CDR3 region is CASRHGTGRWETQYF. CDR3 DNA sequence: TGTGCCAGCAGGCACGGGACAGGGAGGTGGGAGACCCAGTACTTC.

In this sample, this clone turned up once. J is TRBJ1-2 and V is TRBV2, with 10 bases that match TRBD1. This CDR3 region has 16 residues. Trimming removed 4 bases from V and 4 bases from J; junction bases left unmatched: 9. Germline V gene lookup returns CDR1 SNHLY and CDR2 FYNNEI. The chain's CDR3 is CASSGTGGRELYGYTF. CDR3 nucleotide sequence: TGTGCCAGCAGTGGGACAGGGGGTAGGGAACTCTATGGCTACACCTTC. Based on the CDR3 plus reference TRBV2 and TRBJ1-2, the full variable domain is EPEVTQTPSHQVTQMGQEVILRCVPISNHLYFYWYRQILGQKVEFLVSFYNNEISEKSEIFDDQFSVERPDGSNFTLKIRSTKLEDSAMYFCASSGTGGRELYGYTFGSGTRLTVV.

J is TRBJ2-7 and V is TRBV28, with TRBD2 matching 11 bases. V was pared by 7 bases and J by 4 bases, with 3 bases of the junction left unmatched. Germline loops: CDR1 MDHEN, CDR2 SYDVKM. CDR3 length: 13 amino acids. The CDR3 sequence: CASTPSGRYEQYF. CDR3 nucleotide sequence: TGTGCCAGCACTCCTAGCGGGAGGTACGAGCAGTACTTC.

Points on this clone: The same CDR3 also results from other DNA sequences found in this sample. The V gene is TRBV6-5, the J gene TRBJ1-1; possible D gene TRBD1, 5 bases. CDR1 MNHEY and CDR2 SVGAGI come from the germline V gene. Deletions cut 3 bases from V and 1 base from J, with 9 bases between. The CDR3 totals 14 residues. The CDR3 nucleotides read TGTGCCAGCAGTTATTCAGGGAGGAACACTGAAGCTTTCTTT. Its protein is CASSYSGRNTEAFF.

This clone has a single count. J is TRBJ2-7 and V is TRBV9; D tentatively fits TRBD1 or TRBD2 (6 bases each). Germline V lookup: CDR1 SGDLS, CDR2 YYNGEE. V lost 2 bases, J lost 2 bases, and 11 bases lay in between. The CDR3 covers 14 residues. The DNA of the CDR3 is TGTGCCAGCAGCGTCCACGGGGGCACCTACGAGCAGTACTTC. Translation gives CASSVHGGTYEQYF.

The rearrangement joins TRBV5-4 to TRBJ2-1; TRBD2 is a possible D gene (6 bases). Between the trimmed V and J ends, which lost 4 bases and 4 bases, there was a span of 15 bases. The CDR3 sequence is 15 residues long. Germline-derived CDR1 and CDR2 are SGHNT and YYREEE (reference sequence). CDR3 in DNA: TGTGCCAGCAGCCCCCGGGACTCGACTTACAATGAGCAGTTCTTC. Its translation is CASSPRDSTYNEQFF.

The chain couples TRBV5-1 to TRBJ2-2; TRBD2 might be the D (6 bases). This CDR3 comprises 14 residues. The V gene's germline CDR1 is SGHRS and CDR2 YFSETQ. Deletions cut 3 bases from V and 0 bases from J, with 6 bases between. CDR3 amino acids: CASSWDSNTGELFF. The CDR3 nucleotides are TGCGCCAGCAGCTGGGACTCGAACACCGGGGAGCTGTTTTTT.

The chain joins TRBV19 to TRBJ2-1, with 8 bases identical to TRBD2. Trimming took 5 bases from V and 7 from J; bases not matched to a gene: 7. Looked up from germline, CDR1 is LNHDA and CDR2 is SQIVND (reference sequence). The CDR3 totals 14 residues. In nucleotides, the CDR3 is TGTGCCAGTAGTCGTCGGGAGGGCCTTAATGAGCAGTTCTTC. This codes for CASSRREGLNEQFF.